The 8 T cell receptor beta chains in this list originate from one sample, sequenced in a study of T cell responses to AZD1222 COVID-19 vaccine. The data were produced by immunoSEQ multiplex PCR, yet TCRdb's version contains in-frame clones alone and is incomplete. The data show roughly 160,000 clones, roughly 88% seen once. The sequenced sample was peripheral blood, obtained 28 days after the second AZD1222 dose. Receptors originate from an adult who received the AZD1222 COVID-19 vaccine.

The chain employs TRBV24-1 and TRBJ1-2; D is unclear. The germline gives CDR1 KGHDR, CDR2 SFDVKD. V lost 2 bases and J 5 bases, leaving 8 bases between the germline ends. This CDR3 has 13 residues. CDR3 region: CATSDSKEYGYTF. Written as DNA, the CDR3 is TGTGCCACCAGTGATTCGAAGGAATATGGCTACACCTTC.

The rearrangement uses TRBV7-9 and TRBJ2-3; D gene ambiguous. The germline V and J ends were trimmed by 3 bases and 2 bases, with 9 bases remaining between them. Germline loops: CDR1 SEHNR, CDR2 FQNEAQ (reference sequence). CDR3 length equals 14 residues. The CDR3 here is CASSFLEPTDTQYF. The DNA for the CDR3 is TGTGCCAGCAGCTTTTTAGAACCCACAGATACGCAGTATTTT.

V usage is TRBV12-3 or TRBV12-4 and J usage is TRBJ1-5; 8 bases agree with TRBD1. This CDR3 contains 13 residues. The V segment lost 6 bases and the J segment 6 bases; nucleotides outside the gene matches: 4. In DNA form, the CDR3 reads TGTGCCAGCAGCCCGACAGGGGCTCAGCCCCAGCATTTT. It translates to CASSPTGAQPQHF.

The chain joins TRBV3-1 (or the pseudogene TRBV3-2) to TRBJ1-1; D gene uncertain. CDR3 size: 15 residues. Deletions cut 2 bases from V and 1 base from J, with 11 bases between. CDR1 is LGHDT, CDR2 YNNKEL, per germline (reference sequence). CDR3 loop: CASSQRGAGNTEAFF. The DNA of the CDR3 is TGTGCCAGCAGCCAACGGGGAGCGGGGAACACTGAAGCTTTCTTT.

V is TRBV9 and J is TRBJ1-2, with a weak D call TRBD1 (6 bases). The CDR3 is 13 residues long. Trimming stripped 3 bases from V and 3 bases from J, with 9 bases between. Germline V gene lookup returns CDR1 SGDLS and CDR2 YYNGEE. This chain's CDR3 is CASSDTGYYGYTF. The CDR3 DNA follows: TGTGCCAGCAGCGATACAGGGTACTATGGCTACACCTTC.

The chain couples TRBV19 to TRBJ2-5; D is possibly TRBD1 (6 bases). The CDR3 consists of 14 residues. Germline loops: CDR1 LNHDA, CDR2 SQIVND (reference sequence). Trimming pared 8 bases from V and 2 bases from J, leaving 15 bases between. The CDR3 region is CASGRDTIQETQYF. The CDR3 nucleotides read TGTGCCAGTGGCCGGGACACTATTCAAGAGACCCAGTACTTC. Filled out from reference TRBV19 and TRBJ2-5, the complete variable domain reads DGGITQSPKYLFRKEGQNVTLSCEQNLNHDAMYWYRQDPGQGLRLIYYSQIVNDFQKGDIAEGYSVSREKKESFPLTVTSAQKNPTAFYLCASGRDTIQETQYFGPGTRLLVL.

The V call is TRBV3-1 (or the pseudogene TRBV3-2), the J call TRBJ1-1, with 8 bases that match TRBD1. Trimming cost V 5 bases and J 2 bases; bases outside gene matches: 10. The V gene's germline CDR1 is LGHDT and CDR2 YNNKEL (reference sequence). The CDR3 consists of 16 residues. In nucleotides, the CDR3 is TGTGCCAGCAGCGGCCGGGACAGGCCAACAAACACTGAAGCTTTCTTT. This gives the protein CASSGRDRPTNTEAFF.

The chain is built from TRBV6-1 and TRBJ1-3; D is unclear. V lost 3 bases and J 0 bases, leaving 6 bases between the germline ends. The CDR3 totals 14 residues. From germline, CDR1 is MNHNS and CDR2 SASEGT. The DNA for the CDR3 is TGTGCCAGCAGTGACGGCCACTCTGGAAACACCATATATTTT. Its protein product is CASSDGHSGNTIYF.